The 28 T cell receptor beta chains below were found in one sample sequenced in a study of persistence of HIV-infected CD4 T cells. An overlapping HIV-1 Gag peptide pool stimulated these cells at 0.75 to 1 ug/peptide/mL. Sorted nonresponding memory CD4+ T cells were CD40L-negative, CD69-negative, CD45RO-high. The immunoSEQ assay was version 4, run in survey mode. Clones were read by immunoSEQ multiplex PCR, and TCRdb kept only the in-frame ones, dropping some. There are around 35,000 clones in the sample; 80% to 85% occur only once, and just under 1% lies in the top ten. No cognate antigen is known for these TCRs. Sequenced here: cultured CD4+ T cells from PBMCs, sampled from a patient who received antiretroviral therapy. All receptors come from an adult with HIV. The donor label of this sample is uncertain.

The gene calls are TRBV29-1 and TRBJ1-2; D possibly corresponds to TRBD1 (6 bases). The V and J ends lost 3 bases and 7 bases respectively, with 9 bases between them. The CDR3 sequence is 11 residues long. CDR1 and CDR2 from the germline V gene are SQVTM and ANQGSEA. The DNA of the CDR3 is TGCAGCGTTGAGAGGGGGGCTGGCTACACCTTC. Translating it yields CSVERGAGYTF. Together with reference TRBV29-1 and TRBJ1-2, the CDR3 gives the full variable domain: SAVISQKPSRDICQRGTSLTIQCQVDSQVTMMFWYRQQPGQSLTLIATANQGSEATYESGFVIDKFPISRPNLTFSTLTVSNMSPEDSSIYLCSVERGAGYTFGSGTRLTVV.

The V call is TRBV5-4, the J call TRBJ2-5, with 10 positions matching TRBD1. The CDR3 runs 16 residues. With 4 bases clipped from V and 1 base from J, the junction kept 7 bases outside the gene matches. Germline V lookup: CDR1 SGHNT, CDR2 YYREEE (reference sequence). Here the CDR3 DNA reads TGTGCCAGCAGCGACCGGGACAGGGGTTTCCAAGAGACCCAGTACTTC. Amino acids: CASSDRDRGFQETQYF.

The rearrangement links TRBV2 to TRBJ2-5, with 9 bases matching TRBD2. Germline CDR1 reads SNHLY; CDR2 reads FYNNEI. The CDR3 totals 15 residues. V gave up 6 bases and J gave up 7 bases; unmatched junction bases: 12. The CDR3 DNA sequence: TGTGCCAGCAGGGCAACTATGACGCGGGGGGGGACCCAGTACTTC. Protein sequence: CASRATMTRGGTQYF.

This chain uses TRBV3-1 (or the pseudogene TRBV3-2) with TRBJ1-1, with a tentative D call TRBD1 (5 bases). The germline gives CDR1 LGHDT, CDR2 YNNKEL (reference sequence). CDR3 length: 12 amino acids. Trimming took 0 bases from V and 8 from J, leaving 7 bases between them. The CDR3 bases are TGTGCCAGCAGCCAAGATACAGGCGAAGCTTTCTTT. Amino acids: CASSQDTGEAFF.

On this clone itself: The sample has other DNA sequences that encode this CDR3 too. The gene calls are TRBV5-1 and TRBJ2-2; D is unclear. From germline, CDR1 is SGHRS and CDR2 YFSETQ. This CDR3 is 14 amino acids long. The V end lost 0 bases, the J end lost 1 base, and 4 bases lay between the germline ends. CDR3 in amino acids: CASSLGGNTGELFF. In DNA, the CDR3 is TGCGCCAGCAGCTTGGGGGGGAACACCGGGGAGCTGTTTTTT.

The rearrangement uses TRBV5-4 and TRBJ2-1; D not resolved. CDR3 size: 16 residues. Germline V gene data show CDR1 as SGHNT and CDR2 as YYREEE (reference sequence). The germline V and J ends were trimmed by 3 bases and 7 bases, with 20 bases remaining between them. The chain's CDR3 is CASSYRGWGTGNEQFF. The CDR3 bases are TGTGCCAGCAGCTACCGAGGATGGGGTACTGGGAATGAGCAGTTCTTC.

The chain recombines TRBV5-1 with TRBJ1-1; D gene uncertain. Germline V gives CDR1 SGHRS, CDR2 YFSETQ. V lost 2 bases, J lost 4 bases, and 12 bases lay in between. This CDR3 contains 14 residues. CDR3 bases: TGCGCCAGCAGCTTCACCGGGTTTAGCACTGAAGCTTTCTTT. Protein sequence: CASSFTGFSTEAFF. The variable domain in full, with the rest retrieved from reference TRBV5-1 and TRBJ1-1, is KAGVTQTPRYLIKTRGQQVTLSCSPISGHRSVSWYQQTPGQGLQFLFEYFSETQRNKGNFPGRFSGRQFSNSRSEMNVSTLELGDSALYLCASSFTGFSTEAFFGQGTRLTVV.

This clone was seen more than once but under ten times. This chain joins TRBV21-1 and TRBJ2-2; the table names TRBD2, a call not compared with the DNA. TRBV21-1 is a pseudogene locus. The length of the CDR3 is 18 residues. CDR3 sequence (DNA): TGTGCCAGCAGCAAAGGCCCAGCGGGGTCACCGAACACCGGGGAGCTGTTTTTT. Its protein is CASSKGPAGSPNTGELFF.

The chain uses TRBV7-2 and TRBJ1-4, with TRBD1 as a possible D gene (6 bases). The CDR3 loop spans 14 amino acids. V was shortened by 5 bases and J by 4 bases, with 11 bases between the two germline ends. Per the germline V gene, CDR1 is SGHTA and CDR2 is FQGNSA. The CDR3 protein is CASSPGQLNEKLFF. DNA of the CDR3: TGTGCCAGCAGCCCCGGACAGCTTAATGAAAAACTGTTTTTT.

CDR3 DNA: TGCGCCAGCAGCCGACTAGCGGGGGCACCCGGGGAGCTGTTTTTT. It encodes CASSRLAGAPGELFF. The rearrangement links TRBV5-1 to TRBJ2-2, with 12 bases fitting TRBD2. CDR3 length: 15 residues. Germline-derived CDR1 and CDR2 are SGHRS and YFSETQ. Losses at the gene ends were 4 bases for V and 6 bases for J; bases not matched to a gene: 4.

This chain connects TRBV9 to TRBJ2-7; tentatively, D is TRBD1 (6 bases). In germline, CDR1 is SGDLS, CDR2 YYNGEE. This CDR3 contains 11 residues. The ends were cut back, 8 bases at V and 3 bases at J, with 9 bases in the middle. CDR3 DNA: TGTGCCAGTCCAGGGGACTACGAGCAGTACGTC. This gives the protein CASPGDYEQYV.

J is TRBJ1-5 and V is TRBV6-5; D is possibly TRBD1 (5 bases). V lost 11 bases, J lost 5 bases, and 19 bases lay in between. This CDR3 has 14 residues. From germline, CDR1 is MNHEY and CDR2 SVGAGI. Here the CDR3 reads CAARSPGEDQPQHF. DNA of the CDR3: TGTGCCGCCCGGTCCCCGGGGGAGGATCAGCCCCAGCATTTT.

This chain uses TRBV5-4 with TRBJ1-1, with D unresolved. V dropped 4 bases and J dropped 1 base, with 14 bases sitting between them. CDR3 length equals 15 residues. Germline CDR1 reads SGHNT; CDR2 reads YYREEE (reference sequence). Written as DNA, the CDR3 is TGTGCCAGCAGCCCCGGCGGACGGTCGAACACTGAAGCTTTCTTT. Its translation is CASSPGGRSNTEAFF. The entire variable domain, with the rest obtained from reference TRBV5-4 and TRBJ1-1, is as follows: ETGVTQSPTHLIKTRGQQVTLRCSSQSGHNTVSWYQQALGQGPQFIFQYYREEENGRGNFPPRFSGLQFPNYSSELNVNALELDDSALYLCASSPGGRSNTEAFFGQGTRLTVV.

The CDR3 is CASSFGRARGYTF. Written as DNA, the CDR3 is TGTGCCAGCAGTTTTGGCAGGGCCCGAGGCTACACCTTC. V is TRBV28 and J is TRBJ1-2; tentatively, D is TRBD1 (5 bases). V gave up 3 bases and J gave up 8 bases, with 13 bases separating them. Germline CDR1 reads MDHEN; CDR2 reads SYDVKM. This CDR3 has 13 residues.

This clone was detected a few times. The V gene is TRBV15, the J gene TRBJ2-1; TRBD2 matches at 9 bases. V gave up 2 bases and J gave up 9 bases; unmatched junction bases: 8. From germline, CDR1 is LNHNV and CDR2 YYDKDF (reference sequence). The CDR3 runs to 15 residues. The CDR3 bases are TGTGCCACCAGCAGACTCATGCGGGGGGGAACTGAGCAGTTCTTC. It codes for CATSRLMRGGTEQFF.

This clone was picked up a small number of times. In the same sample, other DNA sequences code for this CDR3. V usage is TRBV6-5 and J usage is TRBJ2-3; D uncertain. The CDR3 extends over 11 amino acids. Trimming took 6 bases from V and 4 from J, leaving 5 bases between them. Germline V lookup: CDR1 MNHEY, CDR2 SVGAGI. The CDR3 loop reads CASRAADTQYF. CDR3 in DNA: TGTGCCAGCAGGGCGGCAGATACGCAGTATTTT.

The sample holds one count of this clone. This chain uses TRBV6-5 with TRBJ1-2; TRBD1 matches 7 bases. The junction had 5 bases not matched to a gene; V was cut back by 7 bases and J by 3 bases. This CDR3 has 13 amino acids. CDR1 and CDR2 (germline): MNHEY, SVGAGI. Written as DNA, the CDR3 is TGTGCCAGCACCCGGGGGACAGACTATGGCTACACCTTC. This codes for CASTRGTDYGYTF.

The CDR3 nucleotides are TGCGCCAGCAGCCAATGGGAGAGGGGGAACACTGAAGCTTTCTTT. It specifies CASSQWERGNTEAFF. This sequence joins TRBV4-1 and TRBJ1-1; TRBD1 is a possible D gene (5 bases). In germline, CDR1 is MGHRA, CDR2 YSYEKL. The ends were cut back, 2 bases at V and 1 base at J, with 11 bases in the middle. The length of the CDR3 is 15 residues.

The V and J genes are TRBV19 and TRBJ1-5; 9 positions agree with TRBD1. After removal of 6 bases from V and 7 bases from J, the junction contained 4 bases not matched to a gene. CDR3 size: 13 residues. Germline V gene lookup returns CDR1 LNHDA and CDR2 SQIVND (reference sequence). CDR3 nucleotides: TGTGCCAGTAGACAGGGGGCCTGGCAGCCCCAGCATTTT. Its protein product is CASRQGAWQPQHF.

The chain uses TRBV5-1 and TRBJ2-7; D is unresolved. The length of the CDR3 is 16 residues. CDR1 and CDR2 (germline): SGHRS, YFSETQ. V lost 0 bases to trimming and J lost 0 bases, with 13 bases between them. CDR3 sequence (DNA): TGCGCCAGCAGCTTGGAGTTGCAACAGAGCTCCTACGAGCAGTACTTC. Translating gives CASSLELQQSSYEQYF.

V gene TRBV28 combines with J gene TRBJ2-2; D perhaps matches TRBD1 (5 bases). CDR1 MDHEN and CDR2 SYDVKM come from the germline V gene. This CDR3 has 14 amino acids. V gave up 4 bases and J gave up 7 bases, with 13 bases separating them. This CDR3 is CASSSPGQDGELFF. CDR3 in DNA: TGTGCCAGCAGTTCCCCCGGACAAGACGGGGAGCTGTTTTTT.

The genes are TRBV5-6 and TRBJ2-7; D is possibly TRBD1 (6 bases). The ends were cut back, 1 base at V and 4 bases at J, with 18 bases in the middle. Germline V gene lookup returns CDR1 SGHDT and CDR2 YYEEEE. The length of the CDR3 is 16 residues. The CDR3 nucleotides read TGTGCCAGCAGCTTGTACGGGACAAAGGATTTTTACGAGCAGTACTTC. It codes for CASSLYGTKDFYEQYF.

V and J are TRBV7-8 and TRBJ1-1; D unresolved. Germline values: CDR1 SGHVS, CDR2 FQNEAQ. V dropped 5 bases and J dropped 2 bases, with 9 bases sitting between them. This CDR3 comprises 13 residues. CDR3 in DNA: TGTGCCAGCAGCCTTAGACTAAACACTGAAGCTTTCTTT. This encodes CASSLRLNTEAFF.

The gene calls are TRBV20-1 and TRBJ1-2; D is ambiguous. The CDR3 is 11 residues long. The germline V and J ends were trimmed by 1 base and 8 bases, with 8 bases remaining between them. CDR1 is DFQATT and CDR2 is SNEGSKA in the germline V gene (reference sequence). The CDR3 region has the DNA TGCAGTGCTAGAGTAGGGATCGGCTACACCTTC. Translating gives CSARVGIGYTF.

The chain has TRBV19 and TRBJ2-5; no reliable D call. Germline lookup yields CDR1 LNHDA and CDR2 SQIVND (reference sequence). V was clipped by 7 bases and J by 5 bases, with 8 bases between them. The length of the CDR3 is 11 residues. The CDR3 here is CASTARETQYF. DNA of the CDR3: TGTGCCAGTACTGCGAGGGAGACCCAGTACTTC.

CDR3 DNA sequence: TGTGCCAGTAGTGGAACAGAGACTAACTATGGCTACACCTTC. Protein: CASSGTETNYGYTF. This chain connects TRBV19 to TRBJ1-2, with D hard to call. V lost 5 bases and J lost 0, with 10 bases in between. The CDR3 sequence is 14 residues long. Germline values: CDR1 LNHDA, CDR2 SQIVND (reference sequence).

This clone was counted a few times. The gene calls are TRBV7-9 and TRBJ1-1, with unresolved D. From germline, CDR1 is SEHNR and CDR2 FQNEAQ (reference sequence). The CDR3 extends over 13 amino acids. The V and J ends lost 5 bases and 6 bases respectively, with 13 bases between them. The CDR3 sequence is CASSLTIGSEAFF. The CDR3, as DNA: TGTGCCAGCAGCCTAACGATCGGGTCTGAAGCTTTCTTT.

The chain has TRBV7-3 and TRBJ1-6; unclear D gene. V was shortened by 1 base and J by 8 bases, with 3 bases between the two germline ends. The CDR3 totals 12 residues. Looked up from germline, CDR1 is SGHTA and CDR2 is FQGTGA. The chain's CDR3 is CASSLRYSPLHF. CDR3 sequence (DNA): TGTGCCAGCAGCTTAAGATATTCACCCCTCCACTTT.